Sequencing of this T cell receptor (beta chain) was carried out in a study of shared clonotypes between healthy human individuals. Study details: The donor pool was made up of two women and a few men aged 18 to 49. Study-level findings and limits: Generation probability values for non-shared clonotypes were lower than those for clonotypes shared by all four donors.

About this clone itself: The antigen is not known. Other DNA sequences in this sample translate to the same CDR3.

The CDR3 runs 15 residues. Germline V gene sequence: CDR1 MNHEY, CDR2 SMNVEV (reference sequence). Trimming cost V 5 bases and J 7 bases; bases outside gene matches: 4. Both subsets, CD45RA+ naive and CD45RA-negative memory, were split from the CD4+ cells. The sorted-subset replicate PCRs were given 200 ng DNA, which is roughly 30,000 T cell genomes. Assay: immunoSEQ multiplex PCR; the TCRdb copy retains only in-frame clones and omits some. The profile shows under 1,100,000 clones, about 75% of them singletons. Input material: memory CD4+ T cells sorted from blood. The subset here: CD45RA-negative fraction. The chain links TRBV27 to TRBJ2-1, with TRBD2 matching over 14 bases. The source is a man younger than 35 in good health. CDR3 DNA sequence: TGTGCCAGCAGTCCCCGGACTAGCGGGGGGAATGAGCAGTTCTTC. This codes for CASSPRTSGGNEQFF.